This record concerns one T cell receptor (beta chain) sequence. The CDR3 is made up of 17 amino acids. Trimming cost V 0 bases and J 7 bases, with 16 bases left between them. CDR1 WNHNN and CDR2 SYGVQD come from the germline V gene (reference sequence). These data belong to a study of blood T cell repertoires in COVID-19. Original handling: Estimation of nucleated cell counts relied on the amplification of reference gene primers. The table came from immunoSEQ multiplex PCR; TCRdb's copy has only in-frame clones and leaves some out. V and J calls plus clone size are reproduced from that table; the DNA served to infer D and trimming. Of a few hundred thousand clones in the sample, 91% were seen once.

The chain carries TRBV10-1 and TRBJ1-6; D not certain. The receptor was derived from a woman aged 35 to 49 who had been exposed to COVID-19. Sequenced sample: PBMCs or T cells enriched from blood (not recorded which). The CDR3 here is CASSESSVSLWNSPLHF. The CDR3 DNA follows: TGCGCCAGCAGTGAGTCTTCCGTGAGCCTTTGGAATTCACCCCTCCACTTT.